These T cell receptor beta chains were read from a single sample in a study of blood T cell repertoires in COVID-19. TCRdb's table, derived via immunoSEQ multiplex PCR, lists solely in-frame clones and lacks some. The table shows roughly 340,000 clones, with about 90% occurring only once. The specimen sequenced was PBMCs or T cells enriched from blood (not recorded which). All receptors come from a man aged 40-50 years in a cohort exposed to, infected with or recovered from COVID-19 (not recorded which). CDR3s include the opening cysteine and the closing phenylalanine or tryptophan. A D gene is named only where the DNA matches it firmly. Size values are once, few and many counts, or a class for expanded clones, and some rows have none.

J gene | V gene | D gene | clone size | CDR3 protein | CDR3 DNA
TRBJ2-2 | TRBV4-2 | - | many | CASSQDPWGAGELFF | TGTGCCAGCAGCCAAGACCCCTGGGGGGCCGGGGAGCTGTTTTTT
TRBJ1-1 | TRBV28 | - | - | CASSLARGAFF | TGTGCCAGCAGTTTGGCCCGGGGAGCTTTCTTT
TRBJ1-3 | TRBV7-2 | - | once | CASSYDTAGGNTIYF | TGTGCCAGCAGTTATGACACAGCGGGAGGAAACACCATATATTTT
TRBJ2-3 | TRBV6-5 | - | - | CASTLDYPWADTQYF | TGTGCCAGCACCCTAGACTATCCTTGGGCAGATACGCAGTATTTT
TRBJ2-3 | TRBV5-1 | TRBD2 | once | CASRGGLADPDTQYF | TGCGCCAGTCGGGGGGGACTAGCGGACCCAGATACGCAGTATTTT
TRBJ2-3 | TRBV18 | TRBD2 | - | CASSKGLATSGDTQYF | TGTGCCAGCTCGAAGGGACTAGCGACCTCTGGGGATACGCAGTATTTT
TRBJ2-1 | TRBV5-1 | TRBD2 | few | CASSSGGGRAIGNEQFF | TGCGCCAGCAGCTCGGGTGGCGGGAGGGCCATAGGCAATGAGCAGTTCTTC
TRBJ2-7 | TRBV10-2 | TRBD1 | - | CASRGQAGYEQYF | TGCGCCAGCAGGGGACAGGCGGGCTACGAGCAGTACTTC
TRBJ2-2 | TRBV9 | TRBD1 | - | CASSVGRQGAGGELFF | TGTGCCAGCAGCGTAGGGAGGCAGGGGGCTGGCGGGGAGCTGTTTTTT
TRBJ2-7 | TRBV6-5 | TRBD2 | - | CASSSPGLGKDEQYF | TGTGCCAGCAGTTCTCCGGGACTAGGGAAAGACGAGCAGTACTTC
TRBJ2-7 | TRBV9 | TRBD2 | - | CASSVELAGAEQYF | TGTGCCAGCAGCGTAGAACTAGCGGGAGCCGAGCAGTACTTC
TRBJ2-3 | TRBV11-2 | - | - | CASSLAPGLTYF | TGTGCCAGCAGCTTAGCCCCGGGACTGACGTATTTT
TRBJ2-5 | TRBV2 | - | - | CASRMDSQETQYF | TGTGCCAGCAGAATGGACAGTCAAGAGACCCAGTACTTC
TRBJ2-2 | TRBV27 | - | - | CASSLSQENTGELFF | TGTGCCAGCAGTTTATCTCAGGAGAACACCGGGGAGCTGTTTTTT
TRBJ2-2 | TRBV27 | - | - | CASTHWETGELFF | TGTGCCAGCACCCATTGGGAGACCGGGGAGCTGTTTTTT
TRBJ2-7 | TRBV3-1/TRBV3-2 | TRBD2 | - | CASSQGELLAGFEQYF | TGTGCCAGCAGCCAAGGAGAATTATTAGCGGGGTTCGAGCAGTACTTC
TRBJ1-2 | TRBV30 | - | - | CAFNQGRGNYGYTF | TGTGCCTTTAATCAGGGGCGAGGTAACTATGGCTACACCTTC
TRBJ2-2 | TRBV7-9 | - | - | CASSFSLVGGELFF | TGTGCCAGCAGCTTTTCCCTAGTTGGCGGGGAGCTGTTTTTT
TRBJ1-6 | TRBV30 | - | - | CAWSVSYNSPLHF | TGTGCCTGGAGTGTGTCCTACAATTCACCCCTCCACTTT
TRBJ1-2 | TRBV29-1 | TRBD1 | - | CSVAHGTGSYGYTF | TGCAGCGTTGCCCACGGGACAGGGAGCTATGGCTACACCTTC
TRBJ1-4 | TRBV18 | TRBD1 | - | CASSPSGQGNEKLFF | TGTGCCAGCTCACCCTCCGGACAGGGTAATGAAAAACTGTTTTTT
TRBJ2-6 | TRBV4-1 | - | few | CASSHLSGANVLTF | TGCGCCAGCAGCCACTTGAGTGGGGCCAACGTCCTGACTTTC
TRBJ2-2 | TRBV5-1 | TRBD2 | - | CASSLVTSGKAGELFF | TGCGCCAGCAGCTTGGTGACTAGCGGGAAAGCCGGGGAGCTGTTTTTT
TRBJ2-7 | TRBV28 | TRBD2 | - | CASSLAGLAGPYEQYF | TGTGCCAGCAGTTTGGCGGGACTAGCGGGACCCTACGAGCAGTACTTC
TRBJ1-2 | TRBV28 | TRBD1 | - | CASSLSDRVGGYTF | TGTGCCAGCAGTTTATCGGACAGGGTAGGCGGCTACACCTTC
TRBJ2-3 | TRBV4-2 | - | - | CASSQDIRSSDTQYF | TGTGCCAGCAGCCAAGATATCCGGAGCTCAGATACGCAGTATTTT
TRBJ2-7 | TRBV5-1 | - | - | CASRRASYEQYF | TGCGCCAGCAGGCGCGCCTCCTACGAGCAGTACTTC